Listed below are T cell receptor beta chains from one sample, sequenced in a study of T cell responses to AZD1222 COVID-19 vaccine. TCRdb keeps only in-frame clones here, not all; method: immunoSEQ multiplex PCR. The table lists 110,000 or so clones, approximately 90% of them singletons, with approximately 3.4% in the top ten. Sequencing used peripheral blood, obtained 28 days after the second AZD1222 dose. The receptors come from an adult who received the AZD1222 COVID-19 vaccine. Both conserved end residues are part of each CDR3. The order of the fields is CDR3 DNA, CDR3 protein, V gene, clone size, D gene, CDR3 length, J gene. The D gene is left open where the match is weak. The size of a clone is reported for some rows only, either as once, few or many, or as a class for expanded clones.

DNA: TGTGCCAGTAGTATCCGGGACGGACCCTACGAGCAGTACTTC
CDR3: CASSIRDGPYEQYF
V: TRBV19
size: once
D: .
length: 14
J: TRBJ2-7

DNA: TGTGCCAGCTCAGAGGGACAGGTAAACACTGAAGCTTTCTTT
CDR3: CASSEGQVNTEAFF
V: TRBV18
size: .
D: TRBD1
length: 14
J: TRBJ1-1

DNA: TGTGCCAGCAGGATGACAGGGGTGAACACCGGGGAGCTGTTTTTT
CDR3: CASRMTGVNTGELFF
V: TRBV6-5
size: .
D: TRBD1
length: 15
J: TRBJ2-2

DNA: TGTGCTAGTGGTTTGGTACGCGGGAGAACAGGGGTAGAGAACACTGAAGCTTTCTTT
CDR3: CASGLVRGRTGVENTEAFF
V: TRBV12-5
size: .
D: TRBD1
length: 19
J: TRBJ1-1

DNA: TGCGCCAGCAGTCAGACTAGGGGGGACGGTGAAAAACTGTTTTTT
CDR3: CASSQTRGDGEKLFF
V: TRBV23-1
size: many
D: .
length: 15
J: TRBJ1-4

DNA: TGTGCCAGCAGCTTAATCCGGACTAGCGGGGCGTTCGAGCAGTACTTC
CDR3: CASSLIRTSGAFEQYF
V: TRBV7-9
size: few
D: TRBD2
length: 16
J: TRBJ2-7

DNA: TGTGCCAGCAGCGTAGCCGCGGGGTCCGGGGAGCAGTACTTC
CDR3: CASSVAAGSGEQYF
V: TRBV9
size: .
D: .
length: 14
J: TRBJ2-7

DNA: TGCGCCAGCAGCCTACAGGGCCCGAACACTGAAGCTTTCTTT
CDR3: CASSLQGPNTEAFF
V: TRBV5-1
size: .
D: .
length: 14
J: TRBJ1-1

DNA: TGTGCCAGCAGCTACAGCAGCTCTTCCTACGAGCAGTACTTC
CDR3: CASSYSSSSYEQYF
V: TRBV5-4
size: .
D: .
length: 14
J: TRBJ2-7

DNA: TGTGCCAGCGTCGAGCGGAATAAAGAGACCCAGTACTTC
CDR3: CASVERNKETQYF
V: TRBV3-1/TRBV3-2
size: .
D: .
length: 13
J: TRBJ2-5

DNA: TGTGCCAGCAGCCAAAGGACAGGACTGAACACTGAAGCTTTCTTT
CDR3: CASSQRTGLNTEAFF
V: TRBV14
size: .
D: TRBD1
length: 15
J: TRBJ1-1

DNA: TGTGCCAGCAGCTTAGACAGGGGGAAAACTGAAGCTTTCTTT
CDR3: CASSLDRGKTEAFF
V: TRBV7-2
size: .
D: TRBD1
length: 14
J: TRBJ1-1

DNA: TGTGCCAGCAGTTTGGAGGGGGTTGGCTACACCTTC
CDR3: CASSLEGVGYTF
V: TRBV27
size: .
D: .
length: 12
J: TRBJ1-2

DNA: TGTGCCAGCCGGAGGCCCGGCTCTGGAAACACCATATATTTT
CDR3: CASRRPGSGNTIYF
V: TRBV6-5
size: .
D: .
length: 14
J: TRBJ1-3

DNA: TGTGCCAGCTCGGCCCTTCAGGTCGGGGAAAAACTGTTTTTT
CDR3: CASSALQVGEKLFF
V: TRBV6-5
size: .
D: .
length: 14
J: TRBJ1-4

DNA: TGTGCCAGCAGTGAAGGGGCACTGACGATTTACGAGCAGTACTTC
CDR3: CASSEGALTIYEQYF
V: TRBV6-1
size: .
D: .
length: 15
J: TRBJ2-7

DNA: TGTGCCAGTAGTGCCCCGAGCCACTTCTCCGAGCAGTACTTC
CDR3: CASSAPSHFSEQYF
V: TRBV19
size: .
D: .
length: 14
J: TRBJ2-7

DNA: TGTGCCAGCAGTTTATTCAGTGTCGGGGGTTCCGGGGGCTACACCTTC
CDR3: CASSLFSVGGSGGYTF
V: TRBV27
size: .
D: .
length: 16
J: TRBJ1-2

DNA: TGTGCCAGCAGTACCCGGACAGTAAGCTCCTACAATGAGCAGTTCTTC
CDR3: CASSTRTVSSYNEQFF
V: TRBV27
size: .
D: .
length: 16
J: TRBJ2-1

DNA: TGCGCCAGCACGGCAGGATCCATGAACACTGAAGCTTTCTTT
CDR3: CASTAGSMNTEAFF
V: TRBV10-1
size: few
D: .
length: 14
J: TRBJ1-1

DNA: TGTGCCAGCAGCCAAGATATTAACGTGGGAGGAACTGAAGCTTTCTTT
CDR3: CASSQDINVGGTEAFF
V: TRBV3-1/TRBV3-2
size: .
D: .
length: 16
J: TRBJ1-1

DNA: TGTGCCACCAGCAGGAGGACTAGCGGGGGTGGTGAGCAGTTCTTC
CDR3: CATSRRTSGGGEQFF
V: TRBV15
size: .
D: TRBD2
length: 15
J: TRBJ2-1

DNA: TGTGCCAGCAGCTTATTTGGGGGAGTCTATAATTCACCCCTCCACTTT
CDR3: CASSLFGGVYNSPLHF
V: TRBV7-3
size: .
D: .
length: 16
J: TRBJ1-6

DNA: TGTGCCAGCAGGAGTGGTAGACAGGGGAACAATGAGCAGTTCTTC
CDR3: CASRSGRQGNNEQFF
V: TRBV28
size: .
D: TRBD1
length: 15
J: TRBJ2-1

DNA: TGTGCCAGTAACAGAGGGGGTTATGGCTACACCTTC
CDR3: CASNRGGYGYTF
V: TRBV19
size: .
D: .
length: 12
J: TRBJ1-2

DNA: TGTGCCATCAGCCCAGCGGGAGCCTACGAGCAGTACTTC
CDR3: CAISPAGAYEQYF
V: TRBV10-3
size: once
D: TRBD2
length: 13
J: TRBJ2-7

DNA: TGTGCCACCAGCAGAGATTTGAACACTGAAGCTTTCTTT
CDR3: CATSRDLNTEAFF
V: TRBV15
size: .
D: .
length: 13
J: TRBJ1-1

DNA: TGTGCCAGCAGTTTAGTTGCGACAGGGATGCGAGGCCAGGGAGGCTACACCTTC
CDR3: CASSLVATGMRGQGGYTF
V: TRBV27
size: .
D: TRBD1
length: 18
J: TRBJ1-2

DNA: TGTGCCAGCAGCCAAACAGAAACTTATAGCAATCAGCCCCAGCATTTT
CDR3: CASSQTETYSNQPQHF
V: TRBV4-2
size: .
D: .
length: 16
J: TRBJ1-5

DNA: TGTGCCAGCAAGTCCTCTGGAGGTTACGAGCAGTACTTC
CDR3: CASKSSGGYEQYF
V: TRBV6-1
size: .
D: .
length: 13
J: TRBJ2-7

DNA: TGTGCCAGTAGTATTGGACCCGACAGAGAAGCTTTCTTT
CDR3: CASSIGPDREAFF
V: TRBV19
size: .
D: .
length: 13
J: TRBJ1-1

DNA: TGTGCCAGCAGTGATTGGGGGGTTGTGACTGAAGCTTTCTTT
CDR3: CASSDWGVVTEAFF
V: TRBV6-1
size: .
D: .
length: 14
J: TRBJ1-1

DNA: TGTGCCAGAAGCTCGTGGGTCGGGAGCGATGAGCAGTTCTTC
CDR3: CARSSWVGSDEQFF
V: TRBV5-3
size: .
D: .
length: 14
J: TRBJ2-1

DNA: TGTGCCAGTACCCCGGAACGGGACCAGCCCCAGCATTTT
CDR3: CASTPERDQPQHF
V: TRBV19
size: .
D: .
length: 13
J: TRBJ1-5

DNA: TGCAGCGTTGAAGATCTAAGCAATGAGCAGTTCTTC
CDR3: CSVEDLSNEQFF
V: TRBV29-1
size: .
D: .
length: 12
J: TRBJ2-1

DNA: TGTGCCAGCAGCTTAGTCGTGAACACTGAAGCTTTCTTT
CDR3: CASSLVVNTEAFF
V: TRBV7-9
size: once
D: .
length: 13
J: TRBJ1-1

DNA: TGTGCCAGCAGTTCGACAGGGGGCGGTTTCCCCTACGAGCAGTACTTC
CDR3: CASSSTGGGFPYEQYF
V: TRBV6-5
size: .
D: TRBD1
length: 16
J: TRBJ2-7

DNA: TGTGCCAGCAGCTTAGACGCCGAGAACACTGAAGCTTTCTTT
CDR3: CASSLDAENTEAFF
V: TRBV11-3
size: many
D: .
length: 14
J: TRBJ1-1

DNA: TGTGCCAGCAGAGCAGAGGAGACTAACTATGGCTACACCTTC
CDR3: CASRAEETNYGYTF
V: TRBV2
size: .
D: .
length: 14
J: TRBJ1-2

DNA: TGTGCCATCACTGAGGGACCCTGGTGGACTGAAGCTTTCTTT
CDR3: CAITEGPWWTEAFF
V: TRBV10-3
size: .
D: .
length: 14
J: TRBJ1-1

DNA: TGTGCCAGTACCAGGGAGTGGCGCACTGAAGCTTTCTTT
CDR3: CASTREWRTEAFF
V: TRBV19
size: .
D: .
length: 13
J: TRBJ1-1

DNA: TGTGCCAGCAGTGAAGGATCAGGTCCGGGTGGCTACACCTTC
CDR3: CASSEGSGPGGYTF
V: TRBV25-1
size: .
D: .
length: 14
J: TRBJ1-2

DNA: TGTGCCAGCAGCTTTCGAGGGACGTCGACCCAGCATTTT
CDR3: CASSFRGTSTQHF
V: TRBV13
size: once
D: .
length: 13
J: TRBJ1-5

DNA: TGTGCCAGCAGCGTAGCTTCTGGGAACACTGAAGCTTTCTTT
CDR3: CASSVASGNTEAFF
V: TRBV9
size: .
D: .
length: 14
J: TRBJ1-1

DNA: TGTGCCAGCAGCTTAGCCACTGAAGCTTTCTTT
CDR3: CASSLATEAFF
V: TRBV7-8
size: .
D: .
length: 11
J: TRBJ1-1

DNA: TGCGCCAGCAGCCAAAGGGGTCGGTCCGCCCGGGACGACTATGGCTACACCTTC
CDR3: CASSQRGRSARDDYGYTF
V: TRBV4-1
size: .
D: .
length: 18
J: TRBJ1-2

DNA: TGTGCCTGGAGTGTAGACGAGAATCAGCCCCAGCATTTT
CDR3: CAWSVDENQPQHF
V: TRBV30
size: .
D: .
length: 13
J: TRBJ1-5

DNA: TGTGCCAGTAGTATCCCCCTAAGCGCAACTAATGAAAAACTGTTTTTT
CDR3: CASSIPLSATNEKLFF
V: TRBV19
size: .
D: .
length: 16
J: TRBJ1-4

DNA: TGCGCCAGCAGCTTGGGAGGTGAAGCTTTCTTT
CDR3: CASSLGGEAFF
V: TRBV5-1
size: few
D: .
length: 11
J: TRBJ1-1